This T cell receptor (beta chain) is from a study of CD8 T cells in Susac syndrome. The CDR3 totals 15 residues. The germline gives CDR1 SGDLS, CDR2 YYNGEE. Trimming took 0 bases from V and 4 from J; bases not matched to a gene: 5. TCR beta sequencing was performed on blood CD8+ and CD4+ T cells. Control patients had untreated stable or active relapsing-remitting multiple sclerosis by revised McDonald criteria. TEMRA cells were FACS-enriched, with CD8+ and CD4+ T cells isolated negatively. The authors reverse transcribed roughly 0.45 to 1 ug RNA with random hexamers. Amplification of TCR beta CDR3 was carried out by immunoSEQ multiplex PCR, which covered 54 Vbeta and 13 Jbeta segments. TCRdb re-analysed the immunoSEQ multiplex PCR reads in MiXCR, keeping a single row per CDR3 protein. The sample shows some 300,000 distinct CDR3 sequences, approximately 91% of them seen only once.

Sample: CD8+ T cells from PBMCs. The sequence was obtained from a human donor with multiple sclerosis. This chain joins TRBV9 and TRBJ1-1, with TRBD1 matching 8 bases. The DNA for the CDR3 is TGTGCCAGCAGCGTAGGAGACAGGGGAGGCACTGAAGCTTTCTTT. Protein: CASSVGDRGGTEAFF.